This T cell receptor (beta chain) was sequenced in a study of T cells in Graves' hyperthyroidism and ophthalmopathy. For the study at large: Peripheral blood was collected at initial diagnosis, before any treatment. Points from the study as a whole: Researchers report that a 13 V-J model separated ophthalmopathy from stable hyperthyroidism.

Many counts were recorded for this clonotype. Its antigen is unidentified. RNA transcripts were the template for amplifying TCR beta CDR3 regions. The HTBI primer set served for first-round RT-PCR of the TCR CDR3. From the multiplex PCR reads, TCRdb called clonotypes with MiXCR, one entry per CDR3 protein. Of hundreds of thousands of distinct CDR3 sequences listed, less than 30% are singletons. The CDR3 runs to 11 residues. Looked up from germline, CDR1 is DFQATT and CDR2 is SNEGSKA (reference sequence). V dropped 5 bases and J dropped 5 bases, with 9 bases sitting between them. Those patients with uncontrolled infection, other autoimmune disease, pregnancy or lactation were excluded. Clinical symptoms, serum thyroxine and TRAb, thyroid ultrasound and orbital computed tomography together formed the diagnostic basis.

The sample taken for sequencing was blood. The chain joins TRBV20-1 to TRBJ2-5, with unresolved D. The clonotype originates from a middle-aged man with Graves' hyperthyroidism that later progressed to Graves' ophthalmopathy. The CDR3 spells CSARVGETQYF. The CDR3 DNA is TGCAGTGCTCGAGTAGGCGAGACCCAGTACTTC.